Below are 5 T cell receptor beta chains sequenced from a single sample in a study of blood T cell repertoires in COVID-19. Only in-frame clones appear in the TCRdb table, and some are missing; sequencing was by immunoSEQ multiplex PCR. The sample yields 180,000 or so clones, around nine tenths seen once. Input material: peripheral blood. All receptors come from a young man with active or convalescent COVID-19.

The chain has TRBV15 and TRBJ2-1; maybe TRBD2 (6 bases). The CDR3 covers 17 residues. V dropped 5 bases and J dropped 0 bases, with 17 bases sitting between them. Germline lookup yields CDR1 LNHNV and CDR2 YYDKDF (reference sequence). CDR3: CATSRRRAGSSYNEQFF. CDR3 nucleotide sequence: TGTGCCACCAGCCGCCGTCGGGCGGGGAGCTCCTACAATGAGCAGTTCTTC.

The chain recombines TRBV5-6 with TRBJ1-6, with D tentatively TRBD1 (5 bases). The germline V gene encodes CDR1 SGHDT and CDR2 YYEEEE. This CDR3 is 12 amino acids long. V was cut by 4 bases and J by 8 bases, with 7 bases left in between. The CDR3 DNA reads TGTGCCAGCAGCCCACAGGATTCACCCCTCCACTTT. It is translated as CASSPQDSPLHF. Full variable domain (rest looked up from reference TRBV5-6 and TRBJ1-6): DAGVTQSPTHLIKTRGQQVTLRCSPKSGHDTVSWYQQALGQGPQFIFQYYEEEERQRGNFPDRFSGHQFPNYSSELNVNALLLGDSALYLCASSPQDSPLHFGNGTRLTVT.

The chain joins TRBV10-3 to TRBJ1-3; no reliable D call. Per the germline V gene, CDR1 is ENHRY and CDR2 is SYGVKD. CDR3 length equals 15 residues. The V end was cut by 6 bases, the J end by 0 bases, with 12 bases between. The CDR3 region is CAIRPDTSSGNTIYF. As DNA, the CDR3 is TGTGCCATCAGACCCGACACGAGCTCTGGAAACACCATATATTTT.

This clone showed up just once. V gene TRBV7-2 combines with J gene TRBJ2-3; 11 positions match TRBD2. Trimming cost V 5 bases and J 1 base; bases outside gene matches: 5. This CDR3 has 16 amino acids. Germline V gene sequence: CDR1 SGHTA, CDR2 FQGNSA. The CDR3 region is CASSPGTSGRTDTQYF. DNA for the CDR3: TGTGCCAGCAGCCCGGGGACTAGCGGACGCACAGATACGCAGTATTTT.

J is TRBJ1-1 and V is TRBV5-6; D is uncertain. Trimming took off 5 bases at V and 1 base at J, with 6 bases between the two ends. The CDR3 length is 12 residues. The germline V gene has CDR1 SGHDT and CDR2 YYEEEE. The CDR3 region is CASSQWNTEAFF. In nucleotides, the CDR3 is TGTGCCAGCAGTCAATGGAACACTGAAGCTTTCTTT. Looking up the rest from reference TRBV5-6 and TRBJ1-1 gives the full variable domain: DAGVTQSPTHLIKTRGQQVTLRCSPKSGHDTVSWYQQALGQGPQFIFQYYEEEERQRGNFPDRFSGHQFPNYSSELNVNALLLGDSALYLCASSQWNTEAFFGQGTRLTVV.